This T cell receptor (beta chain) originates from a study of T cell responses to AZD1222 COVID-19 vaccine. Measured with immunoSEQ multiplex PCR; TCRdb has only the in-frame clones, and not every one. The sample has some 120,000 clones; roughly nine tenths are singletons. CDR1 MNHEY and CDR2 SVGAGI come from the germline V gene. The CDR3 spans 13 residues. With 3 bases removed from V and 8 bases from J, the gap between germline ends came to 11 bases. This TCR was recovered from an adult who received the AZD1222 COVID-19 vaccine. The chain joins TRBV6-5 to TRBJ1-3; D gene unclear. This specimen was peripheral blood, taken 28 days after the second AZD1222 dose. In DNA form, the CDR3 reads TGTGCCAGCAGTTATCCCGGAGGACACACCATATATTTT. Protein sequence: CASSYPGGHTIYF.